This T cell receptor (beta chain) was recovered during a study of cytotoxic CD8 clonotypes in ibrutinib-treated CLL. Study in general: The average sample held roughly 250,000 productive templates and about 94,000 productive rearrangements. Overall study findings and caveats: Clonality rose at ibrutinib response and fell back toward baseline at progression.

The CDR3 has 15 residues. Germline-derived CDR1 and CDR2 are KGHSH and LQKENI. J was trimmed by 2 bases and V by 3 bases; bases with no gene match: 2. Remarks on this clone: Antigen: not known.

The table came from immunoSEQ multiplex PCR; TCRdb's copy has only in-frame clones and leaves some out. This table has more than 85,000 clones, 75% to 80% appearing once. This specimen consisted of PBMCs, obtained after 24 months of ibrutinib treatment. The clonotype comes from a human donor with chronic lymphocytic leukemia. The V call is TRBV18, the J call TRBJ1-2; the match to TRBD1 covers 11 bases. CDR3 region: CASSPGTGGNYGYTF. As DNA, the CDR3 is TGTGCCAGCTCACCGGGGACAGGGGGGAACTATGGCTACACCTTC. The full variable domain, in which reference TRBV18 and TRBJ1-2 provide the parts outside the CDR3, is NAGVMQNPRHLVRRRGQEARLRCSPMKGHSHVYWYRQLPEEGLKFMVYLQKENIIDESGMPKERFSAEFPKEGPSILRIQQVVRGDSAAYFCASSPGTGGNYGYTFGSGTRLTVV.